This T cell receptor (beta chain) was documented in a study of blood T cell repertoires in COVID-19 (dated by TCRdb to about 2020). As for the study more broadly: The collaborator samples originated in the United States, Italy and Spain and spanned the acute and convalescent phases of COVID-19. The samples were drawn from two sources: the first 160 participants of the ongoing ImmuneRACE study, and 1,200 or so subjects contributed by 6 global collaborators. The prospective study material was composed of cDNA or gDNA derived from T cells, B-cell-depleted T cells, or PBMCs. HLA class I and class II types, where available, came from metadata supplied by the sample provider rather than from assay-based typing. Nearly every sample came with metadata listing a de-identified subject ID, COVID-19 status, age in years and sex. The repertoires were released in a freely available public database intended as a resource for research on the immune response to SARS-CoV-2. The dataset comprised deeply sampled blood TCRbeta repertoires from subjects exposed to, actively infected with, or recovered from COVID-19.

A second Seattle source provided samples from volunteer blood donors who had recovered from COVID-19. The collaborating institutions used their own protocols to collect whole blood in K2EDTA tubes. For TCRbeta analysis, collaborators shipped samples in one of three forms: frozen whole blood, isolated PBMCs, or DNA extracted from either of those sample types. What the work shows at the level of the full study, not this receptor alone: How much clinical and demographic metadata was included differed by source and by participant, and the metadata was provided uncurated.

CDR3 length: 16 amino acids, cysteine to phenylalanine. The entry retains the CDR3 DNA only, 48 bases that are in frame from base 1. Looking up the germline V gene (reference sequence) yields CDR1 MNHEY and CDR2 SMNVEV. Trimming removed 6 bases from V and 9 bases from J; the gene matches leave 12 bases unexplained. The immunoSEQ Assay, a bias-controlled multiplex PCR, was used to amplify TCRbeta CDR3 regions from genomic DNA. As for the original processing: The number of nucleated cells in each sample was estimated by amplification of reference gene primers within the assay. To quantify the absolute abundance of each unique TCRbeta CDR3 rearrangement, sequence reads were collapsed and filtered. For each sample, productive Simpson clonality was calculated by taking the square root of Simpson's diversity index across productive rearrangements. Not all clones reach the TCRdb copy of this immuneACCESS table, which keeps in-frame sequences only. Checked studies attribute under half of the gap to unresolved V genes and leave the rest unexplained. Clone size and V and J calls were adopted from that table, with D and trimming inferred from the DNA. The sample contains around 300,000 clones, roughly nine tenths of them found a single time. Jointly, the top ten make up 0.85% to 0.95% of the sample.

To note about this clone: There is no known antigen for this receptor. Base qualities are not provided; no much larger clone lies one nucleotide away.

The specimen sequenced was peripheral blood. This clonotype was obtained from a middle-aged woman who had recovered from COVID-19. The chain couples TRBV27 to TRBJ2-1, with 12 middle bases fitting TRBD2. The CDR3 region has the sequence CASSSPRLAGGGEQFF. The bases read TGTGCCAGCAGCTCCCCCCGGCTAGCGGGAGGGGGTGAGCAGTTCTTC.